A single T cell receptor beta chain is shown here with its context. Other DNA sequences in this sample translate to the same CDR3. This specimen belongs to a study of beta chain features in type 1 diabetes. This CDR3 has 15 residues. Trimming at V came to 4 bases and at J to 2 bases, leaving 1 base not matched to a gene. The V gene's germline CDR1 is SNHLY and CDR2 FYNNEI. Investigators reverse transcribed all isolated RNA, so they sequenced expressed TCRB transcripts. Profiled with immunoSEQ multiplex PCR; TCRdb holds only in-frame clones, not every one. The sample contains more than 120,000 clones, more than 9% of which appear only once.

What was sequenced was naive CD4+ T cells from blood. The source is a man aged 18 to 35 in good health. The chain links TRBV2 to TRBJ2-5; 13 bases agree with TRBD2. In nucleotides, the CDR3 is TGTGCCAGCAGTGTACTAGCGGGGGGGCAAGAGACCCAGTACTTC. It specifies CASSVLAGGQETQYF.